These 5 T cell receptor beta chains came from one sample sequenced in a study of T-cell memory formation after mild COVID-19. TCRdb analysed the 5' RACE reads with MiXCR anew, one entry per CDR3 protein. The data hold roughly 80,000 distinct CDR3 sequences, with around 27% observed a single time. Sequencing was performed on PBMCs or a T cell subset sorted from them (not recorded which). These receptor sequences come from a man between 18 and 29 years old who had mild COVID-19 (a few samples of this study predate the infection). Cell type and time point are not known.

CDR3 loop: CASSPYLVGAVVLSSDTQYF. In nucleotides, the CDR3 is TGTGCCAGCAGCCCGTACCTTGTCGGGGCGGTTGTTTTGAGCTCAGATACGCAGTATTTT. The gene calls are TRBV7-2 and TRBJ2-3; D is tentatively TRBD1 or TRBD2 (5 bases each). Deletions cut 5 bases from V and 4 bases from J, with 31 bases between. The CDR3 covers 20 residues. The V gene's germline CDR1 is SGHTA and CDR2 FQGNSA.

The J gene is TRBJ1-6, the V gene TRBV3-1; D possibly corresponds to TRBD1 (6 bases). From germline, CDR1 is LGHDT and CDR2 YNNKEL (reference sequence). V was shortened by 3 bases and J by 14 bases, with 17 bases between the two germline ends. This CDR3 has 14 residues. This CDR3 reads CASSHRDIRGTLHF. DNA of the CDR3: TGTGCCAGCAGCCATCGGGACATTCGCGGGACCCTCCACTTT.

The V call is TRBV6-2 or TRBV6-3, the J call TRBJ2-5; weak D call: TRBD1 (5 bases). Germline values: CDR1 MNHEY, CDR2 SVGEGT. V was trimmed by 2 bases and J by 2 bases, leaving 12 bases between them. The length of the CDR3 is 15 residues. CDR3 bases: TGTGCCAGCAGTTACGCTTGGACAAGGCAAGAGACCCAGTACTTC. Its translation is CASSYAWTRQETQYF.

The CDR3 is CASSHTGNYGYTF. The CDR3 nucleotides read TGTGCCAGCAGCCATACAGGAAACTATGGCTACACCTTC. The chain joins TRBV6-5 to TRBJ1-2; D might be TRBD1 (5 bases). V lost 6 bases and J lost 2, with 10 bases in between. CDR1 MNHEY and CDR2 SVGAGI come from the germline V gene. This CDR3 has 13 residues.

The CDR3 DNA sequence: TGCGCCAGCAGCTTGGGACAGGGGTATGAAGCTTTCTTT. This sequence encodes CASSLGQGYEAFF. The rearrangement links TRBV5-1 to TRBJ1-1, with 8 bases lining up with TRBD1. Germline V gives CDR1 SGHRS, CDR2 YFSETQ. This CDR3 region has 13 residues. The V segment lost 0 bases and the J segment 7 bases; nucleotides outside the gene matches: 2.